The following is a T cell receptor beta chain sequence with its context. Described time point: persistent/refractory GD, antithyroid drugs over 5 years with positive TRAb. PBMCs provided the RNA from which the TCR library was made. The diagnosis of Graves' disease used American Thyroid Association guidelines. CDR3 length equals 13 residues. Per germline, CDR1 SGHTA and CDR2 FQGNSA. Trimming took off 5 bases at V and 8 bases at J, with 15 bases between the two ends. This record comes from a study of regulatory T cells in long-lasting Graves disease. Assembly of TCR beta libraries relied on iRepertoire HTBI primers together with Arm-PCR of CDR3 regions. Using its own MiXCR run on the multiplex PCR reads, TCRdb lists one record per CDR3 protein. The data show 300,000 or so distinct CDR3 sequences, around 19% seen once.

Sequencing was performed on peripheral blood mononuclear cells (PBMCs), taken when the disease was refractory, from a patient treated with antithyroid drugs. The receptor was isolated from a female donor with Graves disease. The chain uses TRBV7-2 and TRBJ1-2, with a possible D match to TRBD1 (5 bases). The CDR3 here is CASSPRGNLGYTF. The CDR3 DNA is TGTGCCAGCAGCCCTAGGGGAAATCTCGGCTACACCTTC. Using reference TRBV7-2 and TRBJ1-2 for the parts outside the CDR3, the full variable domain is GAGVSQSPSNKVTEKGKDVELRCDPISGHTALYWYRQSLGQGLEFLIYFQGNSAPDKSGLPSDRFSAERTGGSVSTLTIQRTQQEDSAVYLCASSPRGNLGYTFGSGTRLTVV.